This is a list of T cell receptor beta chains from one sample in a study of blood T cell repertoires in COVID-19. Assay: immunoSEQ multiplex PCR; the TCRdb copy retains only in-frame clones and omits some. The sample has about 120,000 clones; 84% are singletons. The specimen was PBMCs or T cells enriched from blood (not recorded which). The source of these receptors is a woman younger than 45 who had recovered from COVID-19. Each CDR3 is given with its conserved first and last residue. The D gene is left open where the match is weak. Where a row states a size, it is once, few, many or the class of an expanded clone; other rows omit it.

NA,TRBJ1-4,13,NA,TRBV20-1,CSASGSGVEKLFF,TGCAGTGCTAGTGGTTCGGGGGTTGAAAAACTGTTTTTT
NA,TRBJ1-2,14,NA,TRBV11-2,CASSLGAGDYGHTF,TGTGCCAGCAGCTTAGGGGCAGGTGACTATGGCCACACCTTC
TRBD1,TRBJ1-2,13,NA,TRBV4-1,CASSQGQGRGYTF,TGCGCCAGCAGCCAAGGACAGGGACGGGGCTACACCTTC
NA,TRBJ1-1,10,NA,TRBV4-2,CASRGGEAFF,TGTGCCAGCAGGGGGGGAGAAGCTTTCTTT
NA,TRBJ1-2,15,NA,TRBV5-6,CASSLEGAPNYGYTF,TGTGCCAGCAGCTTGGAGGGAGCTCCCAACTATGGCTACACCTTC
NA,TRBJ1-2,14,NA,TRBV2,CASSPQDSFYGYTF,TGTGCCAGCAGTCCCCAGGACAGTTTTTATGGCTACACCTTC
NA,TRBJ2-7,11,NA,TRBV19,CASSITYEQYF,TGTGCCAGTAGTATCACCTACGAGCAGTACTTC
TRBD2,TRBJ2-1,18,NA,TRBV7-9,CASRETGETSGRYNEQFF,TGTGCCAGCAGGGAAACAGGGGAGACTAGCGGGAGATACAATGAGCAGTTCTTC
TRBD1,TRBJ1-5,15,NA,TRBV30,CAWSVGQGVRQPQHF,TGTGCCTGGAGTGTGGGACAGGGGGTCCGGCAGCCCCAGCATTTT
TRBD1,TRBJ1-3,16,NA,TRBV5-4,CASRPTGGADGNTIYF,TGTGCCAGCAGACCTACAGGGGGCGCGGATGGAAACACCATATATTTT
NA,TRBJ2-1,13,NA,TRBV7-3,CASSPPKSNEQFF,TGTGCCAGCAGTCCTCCTAAGTCAAATGAGCAGTTCTTC
NA,TRBJ2-4,17,NA,TRBV4-1,CASSSPGRQRTKNIQYF,TGCGCCAGCAGCTCCCCCGGCCGGCAGCGGACCAAAAACATTCAGTACTTC
NA,TRBJ2-1,15,NA,TRBV5-1,CASSLSQGTYNEQFF,TGCGCCAGCAGCTTGTCCCAGGGGACCTACAATGAGCAGTTCTTC
NA,TRBJ2-7,16,NA,TRBV28,CASKPSRGLDSYEQYF,TGTGCCAGCAAGCCCAGCAGGGGATTGGACTCCTACGAGCAGTACTTC
TRBD1,TRBJ2-7,15,NA,TRBV5-1,CASSHGTGSNYEQYF,TGCGCCAGCAGCCATGGGACAGGGTCGAACTACGAGCAGTACTTC
TRBD1,TRBJ1-1,16,NA,TRBV30,CAWAARTGAVNTEAFF,TGTGCCTGGGCGGCAAGGACAGGGGCGGTGAACACTGAAGCTTTCTTT
TRBD1,TRBJ2-7,13,NA,TRBV7-2,CASSSPGQGEQYF,TGTGCCAGCAGCTCTCCGGGACAGGGCGAGCAGTACTTC
NA,TRBJ1-5,13,NA,TRBV5-8,CASRPGVTQPQHF,TGTGCCAGCAGACCAGGGGTGACTCAGCCCCAGCATTTT
NA,TRBJ1-2,16,NA,TRBV7-8,CASSLLSGHGAYGYTF,TGTGCCAGCAGCTTGCTCTCGGGACATGGGGCCTATGGCTACACCTTC
TRBD2,TRBJ2-5,14,NA,TRBV29-1,CSVYVSGTQETQYF,TGCAGCGTTTATGTCAGCGGGACCCAAGAGACCCAGTACTTC
NA,TRBJ2-2,15,NA,TRBV9,CASSASTGPTGELFF,TGTGCCAGCAGCGCCTCGACAGGACCCACCGGGGAGCTGTTTTTT
NA,TRBJ1-3,15,NA,TRBV5-4,CASAVGGRPGNTIYF,TGTGCCAGCGCTGTCGGGGGGAGGCCTGGAAACACCATATATTTT
NA,TRBJ2-5,12,NA,TRBV28,CASSLMRETQYF,TGTGCCAGCAGTTTAATGAGAGAGACCCAGTACTTC
TRBD2,TRBJ2-7,20,NA,TRBV5-1,CASSLGGSGSALISYYEQYF,TGCGCCAGCAGCTTGGGGGGGAGCGGGAGTGCTCTAATTTCCTACTACGAGCAGTACTTC
NA,TRBJ1-1,11,NA,TRBV6-5,CASIAWTEAFF,TGTGCCAGCATAGCCTGGACTGAAGCTTTCTTT
TRBD1,TRBJ1-5,18,few,TRBV6-2/TRBV6-3,CASSNPGQGVGGNQPQHF,TGTGCCAGCAGCAATCCGGGACAGGGGGTAGGTGGCAATCAGCCCCAGCATTTT
NA,TRBJ1-1,12,NA,TRBV6-6,CASSPQVSEAFF,TGTGCCAGCAGTCCACAGGTCAGTGAAGCTTTCTTT
TRBD1,TRBJ1-2,15,NA,TRBV6-2/TRBV6-3,CASSPPGQPNYGYTF,TGTGCCAGCAGCCCCCCGGGACAGCCGAACTATGGCTACACCTTC
NA,TRBJ1-5,13,NA,TRBV2,CASTQAGNQPQHF,TGTGCCAGCACTCAGGCTGGCAATCAGCCCCAGCATTTT
TRBD1,TRBJ2-7,17,NA,TRBV6-9,CASTKDRVTFYSYEQYF,TGTGCCAGCACAAAGGACAGGGTAACTTTTTACTCCTACGAGCAGTACTTC
TRBD2,TRBJ2-3,18,NA,TRBV4-2,CASSPGSGRAEVRDTQYF,TGTGCCAGCAGCCCCGGGAGCGGGAGGGCCGAAGTAAGAGATACGCAGTATTTT
NA,TRBJ1-3,14,NA,TRBV11-2,CASRKAGEGNTIYF,TGTGCCAGCAGAAAAGCTGGGGAGGGAAACACCATATATTTT
NA,TRBJ2-3,15,NA,TRBV28,CASRPQGVSTDTQYF,TGTGCCAGCAGGCCACAGGGAGTGAGCACAGATACGCAGTATTTT
TRBD1,TRBJ1-5,17,NA,TRBV28,CASSLPTLTGVNQPQHF,TGTGCCAGCAGTTTACCCACCTTGACAGGGGTCAATCAGCCCCAGCATTTT
NA,TRBJ1-2,13,NA,TRBV7-2,CASSPTASYGYTF,TGTGCCAGCAGCCCGACAGCCTCCTATGGCTACACCTTC
NA,TRBJ1-4,16,NA,TRBV27,CASSTRLSLLTEKLFF,TGTGCCAGCAGTACCCGACTGTCCCTCCTAACGGAAAAACTGTTTTTT
TRBD1,TRBJ2-3,14,NA,TRBV30,CAWSRTGGTDTQYF,TGTGCCTGGAGTCGGACAGGGGGCACAGATACGCAGTATTTT
NA,TRBJ2-2,15,NA,TRBV7-9,CASSGYRENTGELFF,TGTGCCAGCTCGGGGTACCGGGAGAACACCGGGGAGCTGTTTTTT
TRBD1,TRBJ2-7,15,few,TRBV5-4,CASSSGKDRFYEQYF,TGTGCCAGCAGCTCTGGAAAGGACAGGTTCTACGAGCAGTACTTC
NA,TRBJ2-1,15,NA,TRBV18,CASSPSGVSYNEQFF,TGTGCCAGCTCACCATCCGGGGTGTCCTACAATGAGCAGTTCTTC
NA,TRBJ1-2,14,NA,TRBV2,CASIRQDFSYGYTF,TGTGCCAGCATCCGACAGGATTTCAGCTATGGCTACACCTTC
TRBD1,TRBJ1-5,15,NA,TRBV18,CASSAGGQTNQPQHF,TGTGCCAGCTCAGCAGGGGGACAAACCAATCAGCCCCAGCATTTT
NA,TRBJ1-2,14,NA,TRBV27,CASSPKTAIYGYTF,TGTGCCAGCAGTCCCAAGACAGCCATCTATGGCTACACCTTC
TRBD1,TRBJ2-2,15,NA,TRBV27,CASSLDRGPNGELFF,TGTGCCAGCAGTTTGGACAGGGGGCCTAACGGGGAGCTGTTTTTT
NA,TRBJ2-5,12,once,TRBV6-4,CASRGYPVTQYF,TGTGCCAGCAGGGGCTACCCCGTGACCCAGTACTTC
TRBD2,TRBJ2-3,17,few,TRBV5-1,CASSWGSGSVGTDTQYF,TGCGCCAGCAGCTGGGGTAGCGGGAGTGTGGGCACAGATACGCAGTATTTT
NA,TRBJ1-1,17,NA,TRBV5-5,CASSLSPSDSARSKAFF,TGTGCCAGCAGCCTATCCCCCTCTGACAGCGCCCGTTCCAAAGCTTTCTTT
TRBD1,TRBJ2-7,16,NA,TRBV28,CASSTGQAVTISGQYF,TGTGCCAGCAGCACAGGACAGGCCGTAACCATATCGGGGCAGTACTTC
TRBD2,TRBJ2-7,15,NA,TRBV4-1,CASTLSAGGPYEQYF,TGCGCCAGCACCCTTTCAGCGGGAGGACCCTACGAGCAGTACTTC
TRBD1,TRBJ2-2,14,few,TRBV5-1,CASSAGQGAGELFF,TGCGCCAGCAGCGCGGGACAGGGGGCCGGGGAGCTGTTTTTT
NA,TRBJ2-1,13,NA,TRBV28,CASSSEHPVEQFF,TGTGCCAGCAGTTCCGAGCACCCCGTTGAGCAGTTCTTC
TRBD2,TRBJ2-7,13,NA,TRBV15,CATSGTRFYEQYF,TGTGCCACCAGCGGGACTAGGTTCTACGAGCAGTACTTC
TRBD2,TRBJ2-5,11,NA,TRBV30,CAWRAGGAQYF,TGTGCCTGGAGGGCGGGAGGGGCCCAGTACTTC
TRBD2,TRBJ2-3,16,NA,TRBV4-3,CASSQAGAGWADTQYF,TGCGCCAGCAGCCAAGCGGGAGCGGGATGGGCAGATACGCAGTATTTT
NA,TRBJ1-6,14,few,TRBV14,CASSLQGGVSPLHF,TGTGCCAGCAGCTTACAGGGCGGCGTTTCACCCCTCCACTTT
NA,TRBJ2-4,13,NA,TRBV4-2,CASSQDRKNIQYF,TGTGCCAGCAGCCAAGATCGGAAAAACATTCAGTACTTC
NA,TRBJ1-6,19,NA,TRBV12-5,CASGLAGVGLSGWNSPLHF,TGTGCTAGTGGTTTGGCAGGGGTTGGACTCTCGGGTTGGAATTCACCCCTCCACTTT
TRBD1,TRBJ1-5,16,NA,TRBV18,CASSGTGTGVGQPQHF,TGTGCCAGCTCAGGAACCGGGACAGGAGTCGGGCAGCCCCAGCATTTT
TRBD2,TRBJ2-7,14,NA,TRBV6-5,CASSRLAGGYEQYF,TGTGCCAGCAGCCGACTAGCGGGAGGCTACGAGCAGTACTTC